This T cell receptor beta chain was documented in a study of blood T cells in healthy people across ages. Study observations and caveats: Greater diversity and more naive CD4+ cells were seen in long-lived donors than in aged donors.

This clonotype was counted ten times or more. The antigen is unknown. Per germline, CDR1 MNHEY and CDR2 SVGEGT. V was clipped by 6 bases and J by 0 bases; unmatched bases: 4. The CDR3 sequence is 16 residues long. Then a second PCR, running about 6 to 12 cycles, was carried out with a sample-barcoded 5' primer and a J-beta primer mix. Each single sample gave us at least 3 million CDR3-containing paired-end reads. TCRdb itself ran the 5' RACE reads through MiXCR, one entry per CDR3 protein. The table has approximately 730,000 distinct CDR3 sequences, around 40% seen once. Sequencing was done on a sample of blood. This sequence joins TRBV6-2 or TRBV6-3 and TRBJ2-1, with 11 bases matching TRBD2. The TCR was taken from a woman aged 55-69 years in good health. The CDR3: CASRIAGGSSYNEQFF. As DNA, the CDR3 is TGTGCCAGCAGGATAGCGGGAGGGAGCTCCTACAATGAGCAGTTCTTC.